The clone carrying this TCR beta chain was detected a few times. Its antigen is unidentified. In germline, CDR1 is SQVTM, CDR2 ANQGSEA. The CDR3 spans 11 residues. V was pared by 4 bases and J by 2 bases, with 5 bases between. The protocol was immunoSEQ multiplex PCR, while the TCRdb copy is restricted to in-frame clones and leaves out a portion. The sample lists under 150,000 clones, just over 90% seen once, with about 3.4% in the top ten. The sample belongs to a study of T cell responses to AZD1222 COVID-19 vaccine. General study results and limits: The donor group comprised mostly white British people and more females; the analysis possibly underestimated clonal diversity. Dominant at 160-218 and 743-854, vaccine-associated CD4 TCRs also spanned spike. Without day 14 samples, only post-peak T cell repertoires were studied.

The chain couples TRBV29-1 to TRBJ2-5; no definite D call. The source material was peripheral blood, sampled on day 0 of AZD1222 vaccination. The receptor was derived from an adult in good health. The CDR3 sequence is CSVVEQETQYF. For the CDR3, the DNA is TGCAGCGTTGTAGAGCAAGAGACCCAGTACTTC.